The 18 T cell receptor beta chains below all came from one sample that was sequenced in a study of early T cells in non-severe SARS-CoV-2 infection. TCRdb re-called the 5' RACE reads with MiXCR, one entry per CDR3 protein. This sample has tens of thousands of distinct CDR3 sequences; approximately 9.9% occur once, and the top ten carry around 21%. Sequencing was carried out using whole blood. The receptors stem from an adult who was a healthcare worker with PCR-confirmed SARS-CoV-2 infection or an uninfected control (not recorded which).

At least ten counts were recorded for this clonotype. The CDR3 spells CASSVAPAGSHGYTF. In DNA, the CDR3 is TGTGCCAGCAGCGTAGCCCCCGCGGGCAGTCATGGCTACACCTTC. This chain connects TRBV9 to TRBJ1-2; D is undetermined. This CDR3 region has 15 residues. V was trimmed by 0 bases and J by 6 bases, leaving 15 bases between them. CDR1 is SGDLS, CDR2 YYNGEE, per germline.

The V call is TRBV5-1, the J call TRBJ2-1; 14 bases are shared with TRBD2. V lost 4 bases, J lost 8 bases, and 8 bases stayed unmatched. CDR1 and CDR2 (germline): SGHRS, YFSETQ. CDR3 length: 16 residues. The chain's CDR3 is CASSPTGLAGVDEQFF. CDR3 nucleotide sequence: TGCGCCAGCAGCCCCACGGGACTAGCGGGGGTCGATGAGCAGTTCTTC. The complete variable domain, with remaining parts taken from reference TRBV5-1 and TRBJ2-1, reads KAGVTQTPRYLIKTRGQQVTLSCSPISGHRSVSWYQQTPGQGLQFLFEYFSETQRNKGNFPGRFSGRQFSNSRSEMNVSTLELGDSALYLCASSPTGLAGVDEQFFGPGTRLTVL.

This clonotype was seen repeatedly, ten times or more. This chain connects TRBV23-1 to TRBJ1-2; 8 nucleotides align to TRBD1. TRBV23-1 is flagged as an ORF with uncertain function. With V trimmed by 6 bases and J by 4 bases, 7 bases remained unmatched. This CDR3 is 14 amino acids long. For the CDR3, the DNA is TGCGCCAGCAGCCCAGCAGGGGGCACCTATGGCTACACCTTC. It yields the protein CASSPAGGTYGYTF.

V is TRBV12-3 or TRBV12-4 and J is TRBJ2-7; D is undetermined. The germline V and J ends were trimmed by 1 base and 7 bases, with 11 bases remaining between them. The CDR3 extends over 13 amino acids. Written as DNA, the CDR3 is TGTGCCAGCAGTTTAGGGGTTAATAGAGAGCAGTACTTC. Its translation is CASSLGVNREQYF.

This clonotype was counted between two and nine times. J is TRBJ1-2 and V is TRBV4-2; D not resolved. CDR3 length: 16 residues. The germline V and J ends were trimmed by 0 bases and 7 bases, with 18 bases remaining between them. The germline V gene encodes CDR1 LGHNA and CDR2 YNFKEQ. For the CDR3, the DNA is TGTGCCAGCAGCCAAGATCAAAGTACAGCCTCCTCTGGCTACACCTTC. It yields the protein CASSQDQSTASSGYTF.

The gene calls are TRBV4-1 and TRBJ1-5, with 8 bases fitting TRBD1. V was pared by 8 bases and J by 4 bases, with 13 bases of the junction left unmatched. This CDR3 comprises 16 residues. The germline CDR1 and CDR2 sequences are MGHRA and YSYEKL. The CDR3: CASPNKDRVWNQPQHF. The CDR3 nucleotides read TGCGCCAGCCCAAATAAGGACAGGGTTTGGAATCAGCCCCAGCATTTT.

This clonotype was observed at least ten times. The V and J genes are TRBV7-6 and TRBJ2-2, with D perhaps TRBD2 (7 bases). Germline assignment: CDR1 SGHVS and CDR2 FNYEAQ. This CDR3 is 16 amino acids long. V gave up 2 bases and J gave up 1 base, with 11 bases separating them. The CDR3: CASSLTGGENTGELFF. The CDR3 nucleotides read TGTGCCAGCAGCTTAACGGGGGGCGAGAACACCGGGGAGCTGTTTTTT.

This clonotype has a handful of counts. The chain is built from TRBV12-3 or TRBV12-4 and TRBJ1-1; no definite D call. The CDR3 contains 13 residues. V dropped 3 bases and J dropped 0 bases, with 5 bases sitting between them. The CDR3 protein is CASSFGMNTEAFF. The CDR3 bases are TGTGCCAGCAGTTTTGGGATGAACACTGAAGCTTTCTTT.

The gene calls are TRBV7-9 and TRBJ2-2; D is uncertain. The germline V and J ends were trimmed by 4 bases and 2 bases, with 17 bases remaining between them. The CDR3 runs to 17 residues. Germline CDR1 and CDR2: SEHNR and FQNEAQ (reference sequence). The CDR3 loop is CASSSPFPVQNTGELFF. CDR3 DNA: TGTGCCAGCAGCTCCCCATTTCCCGTACAAAACACCGGGGAGCTGTTTTTT.

There are many counts of this clonotype. V usage is TRBV7-9 and J usage is TRBJ2-6; possibly TRBD1 or TRBD2 for D (6 bases each). CDR1 and CDR2 (germline): SEHNR, FQNEAQ (reference sequence). V was clipped by 5 bases and J by 3 bases, with 14 bases between them. The CDR3 loop spans 16 amino acids. The CDR3 protein is CASSPTGAGGANVLTF. The CDR3 DNA sequence: TGTGCCAGCAGCCCCACGGGGGCTGGTGGGGCCAACGTCCTGACTTTC.

The V gene is TRBV18, the J gene TRBJ1-4; perhaps TRBD1 as D (6 bases). The V end lost 5 bases, the J end lost 7 bases, and 17 bases lay between the germline ends. The CDR3 consists of 15 residues. The V gene's germline CDR1 is KGHSH and CDR2 LQKENI. CDR3 amino acids: CASSAGTPKGEKLFF. The DNA of the CDR3 is TGTGCCAGCTCAGCAGGGACACCTAAAGGTGAAAAACTGTTTTTT.

This clonotype was detected only a few times. The chain's CDR3 is CSARDLSGTYGYTF. The CDR3 coding sequence is TGCAGTGCTAGAGATCTGTCAGGGACCTATGGCTACACCTTC. The rearrangement links TRBV20-1 to TRBJ1-2; perhaps TRBD1 as D (5 bases). The germline V and J ends were trimmed by 0 bases and 4 bases, with 12 bases remaining between them. The CDR3 is 14 amino acids. CDR1 and CDR2 (germline): DFQATT, SNEGSKA (reference sequence).

This clonotype was seen a handful of times. The rearrangement joins TRBV10-2 to TRBJ1-4; D gene unclear. Trimming stripped 0 bases from V and 4 bases from J, with 9 bases between. The CDR3 totals 15 residues. Germline V CDR1 and CDR2: WSHSY, SAAADI. This CDR3 is CASSESARLNEKLFF. CDR3 sequence (DNA): TGCGCCAGCAGTGAGTCCGCGAGACTTAATGAAAAACTGTTTTTT.

This clonotype was seen ten or more times. The gene calls are TRBV7-9 and TRBJ2-1; D is uncertain. The CDR3 is made up of 12 amino acids. V lost 3 bases to trimming and J lost 10 bases, with 10 bases between them. The V gene's germline CDR1 is SEHNR and CDR2 FQNEAQ (reference sequence). Here the CDR3 DNA reads TGTGCCAGCAGCTTCCTAGTAGACGAGCAGTTCTTC. Amino acids: CASSFLVDEQFF. The whole variable domain, remainder taken from reference TRBV7-9 and TRBJ2-1, is DTGVSQNPRHKITKRGQNVTFRCDPISEHNRLYWYRQTLGQGPEFLTYFQNEAQLEKSRLLSDRFSAERPKGSFSTLEIQRTEQGDSAMYLCASSFLVDEQFFGPGTRLTVL.

This clonotype came up a few times. V and J are TRBV2 and TRBJ2-1; D is unclear. The V and J ends lost 3 bases and 4 bases respectively, with 7 bases between them. Per the germline V gene, CDR1 is SNHLY and CDR2 is FYNNEI. The length of the CDR3 is 13 residues. In DNA form, the CDR3 reads TGTGCCAGCAGTGACGCTAGGTACAATGAGCAGTTCTTC. It encodes CASSDARYNEQFF.

Details on this clonotype: One end of the junction varies from germline; a read error may be responsible. The J gene is TRBJ2-6, the V gene TRBV5-4; D tentatively fits TRBD1 or TRBD2 (7 bases each). Germline lookup yields CDR1 SGHNT and CDR2 YYREEE (reference sequence). The CDR3 loop spans 16 amino acids. CDR3 bases: TGTGCCAGCAGCGGGGGGGACAGCTCTGGGGCCAACGTCCTGATTTTC. This sequence encodes CASSGGDSSGANVLIF.

This clonotype came up a few times. The J gene is TRBJ2-3, the V gene TRBV7-2; D is undetermined. The CDR3 extends over 13 amino acids. The germline CDR1 and CDR2 sequences are SGHTA and FQGNSA. V dropped 8 bases and J dropped 1 base, with 10 bases sitting between them. CDR3 region: CASRGGRTDTQYF. CDR3 nucleotides: TGTGCCAGCCGTGGTGGACGCACAGATACGCAGTATTTT.

The chain carries TRBV12-3 or TRBV12-4 and TRBJ2-2; 9 nucleotides align to TRBD2. The CDR3 totals 15 residues. The V gene end was trimmed by 3 bases and the J gene end by 4 bases; junction bases not matched to a gene: 3. CDR3 amino acids: CASSLGLAGTGELFF. CDR3 in DNA: TGTGCCAGCAGTTTGGGACTAGCTGGCACCGGGGAGCTGTTTTTT.